Detailed here is one TCR beta chain. Antigen: not known. These data come from a study of cytomegalovirus exposure and HLA in healthy donors. Study overall: An analysis done earlier identified around 100 million unique TCR beta sequences from about 179 million T cells.

PCR primers comprised 60 Vbeta and 13 Jbeta primers. Measured with immunoSEQ multiplex PCR; TCRdb has only the in-frame clones, and not every one. The repertoire has about 120,000 clones, about 79% of them found once; the top ten carry about 2%. V was clipped by 0 bases and J by 5 bases, with 13 bases between them. This CDR3 spans 15 amino acids. In germline, CDR1 is SGHRS, CDR2 YFSETQ. Overall study results and limits: TCR beta chain V- and J-gene trimming was linked, in a later analysis, to a missense variant in DCLRE1C. HLA alleles showed associations with around 15,000 TCR beta sequences in a later analysis, at a 0.05 false discovery rate.

The specimen was PBMCs. The TCR comes from a human donor in good health. The chain carries TRBV5-1 and TRBJ2-3; possible D gene TRBD2, 7 bases. The CDR3 nucleotides read TGCGCCAGCAGCTTGGGGCAGGGAGGGGGAGATACGCAGTATTTT. It translates to CASSLGQGGGDTQYF.